This T cell receptor (beta chain) appears in the sequencing data of a study of blood T cell repertoires in COVID-19 (dated by TCRdb to the early 2020s). About the full investigation: Samples from collaborators originated in the United States, Italy and Spain and spanned both the acute and convalescent phases of COVID-19. The dataset comprised deeply sampled blood TCRbeta repertoires from subjects exposed to, actively infected with, or recovered from COVID-19. Where available, HLA class I and class II types were taken from metadata supplied by the sample provider and were not determined by assay-based typing. The material from the prospective study consisted of cDNA or gDNA derived from T cells, B-cell-depleted T cells, or PBMCs. The repertoires were released in a freely available public database meant as a resource for research on the immune response to SARS-CoV-2. Samples were obtained from the ongoing ImmuneRACE study (first 160 participants) and from 1,000 to 1,500 subjects provided by 6 global collaborators. Nearly every sample came with metadata listing a de-identified subject ID, COVID-19 status, age in years and sex. Broad study findings and their caveats: Clinical and demographic metadata were provided uncurated, with the amount varying by source and participant.

This clone was seen a single time. Its antigen has not been determined. Per-base quality was not reported, and no clone a single base away is much larger than it. The CDR3, cysteine through phenylalanine, is 14 amino acids long. Only the CDR3 region is kept as DNA, spanning 42 bases read in frame from base 1. Deletion took 8 bases off V and 5 bases off J, with a span of 18 bases between the germline ends. From the germline V gene, CDR1 is SNHLY and CDR2 is FYNNEI. The immunoSEQ Assay, a bias-controlled multiplex PCR, was used to amplify TCRbeta CDR3 regions from genomic DNA. On the study's bioinformatics: The number of nucleated cells in each sample was estimated by amplification of reference gene primers within the assay. Sequence reads were collapsed and filtered to measure the absolute abundance of every unique TCRbeta CDR3 rearrangement. For each sample, productive Simpson clonality was calculated as the square root of Simpson's diversity index across productive rearrangements. In its TCRdb copy, this immuneACCESS table keeps in-frame sequences only and misses some clones. Where compared with another copy, unresolved V genes explain less than half of these, and the others have no known cause. V and J calls and clone size are as listed in that table; D and trimming were resolved from the DNA. The sample table contains around 320,000 clones; only one count was recorded for 90% to 95% of them. The top ten clones comprise approximately 4.1% of the sample.

Participants in the prospective study were enrolled through a virtual design, were aged 18 to 89 years, and lived in under 25 United States geographic areas. Cohort assignment in the prospective study relied on participant-reported clinical history from a screening survey and a study questionnaire. Exposed participants had been in contact, within 2 weeks of entering the study, with a person who had a PCR-confirmed or clinician-diagnosed case of COVID-19. In the prospective study, mobile phlebotomists collected whole blood, serum and a nasopharyngeal or oropharyngeal swab from each participant. Prospective study participants could optionally give additional blood draws and questionnaires over a roughly two-month period. Before DNA extraction, prospective study blood samples were shipped either frozen or at room temperature.

Input material: PBMCs or T cells enriched from blood (not recorded which). The receptor was derived from a woman in her twenties or thirties who had been exposed to COVID-19. The V and J segments used are TRBV2 and TRBJ2-5; TRBD2 is a possible D gene, resting on 6 matching bases. CDR3 region: CASLRDASWETQYF. The DNA reads as follows: TGTGCCAGCTTGCGGGACGCCTCATGGGAGACCCAGTACTTC. When the CDR3 is completed using the reference TRBV2 and TRBJ2-5 genes on either side, the full variable domain is EPEVTQTPSHQVTQMGQEVILRCVPISNHLYFYWYRQILGQKVEFLVSFYNNEISEKSEIFDDQFSVERPDGSNFTLKIRSTKLEDSAMYFCASLRDASWETQYFGPGTRLLVL.